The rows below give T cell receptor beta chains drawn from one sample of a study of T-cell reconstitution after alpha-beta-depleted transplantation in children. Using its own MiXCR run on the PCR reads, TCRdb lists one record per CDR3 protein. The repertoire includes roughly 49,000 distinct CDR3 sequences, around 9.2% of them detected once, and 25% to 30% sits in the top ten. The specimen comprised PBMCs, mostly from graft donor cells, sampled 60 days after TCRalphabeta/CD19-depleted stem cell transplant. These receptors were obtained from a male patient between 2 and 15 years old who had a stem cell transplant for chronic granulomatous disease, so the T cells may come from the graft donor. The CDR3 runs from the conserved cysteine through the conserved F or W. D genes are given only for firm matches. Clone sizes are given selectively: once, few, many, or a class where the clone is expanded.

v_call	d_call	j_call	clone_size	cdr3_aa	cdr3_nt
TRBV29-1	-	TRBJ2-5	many	CSVRYAETQYF	TGCAGCGTGAGATATGCGGAGACCCAGTACTTC
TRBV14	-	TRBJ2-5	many	CASSQVGGLLGETQYF	TGTGCCAGCAGCCAAGTCGGGGGGCTTTTAGGAGAGACCCAGTACTTC
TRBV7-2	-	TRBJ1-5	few	CASSLGRTQHF	TGTGCCAGCAGCTTAGGGCGGACGCAGCATTTT
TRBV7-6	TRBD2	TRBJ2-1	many	CASSLTAGGQFF	TGTGCCAGCAGCTTAACCGCGGGAGGGCAGTTCTTC
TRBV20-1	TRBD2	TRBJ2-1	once	CSAKQGAGAYNEQFF	TGCAGTGCTAAACAAGGAGCGGGAGCCTACAATGAGCAGTTCTTC
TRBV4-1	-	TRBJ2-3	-	CASSQVGRRSTDTQYF	TGCGCCAGCAGCCAAGTTGGGCGGAGAAGCACAGATACGCAGTATTTT
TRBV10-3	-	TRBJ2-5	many	CAISESWGTPGETQYF	TGTGCCATCAGTGAGTCTTGGGGGACACCGGGTGAGACCCAGTACTTC
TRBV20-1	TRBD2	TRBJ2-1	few	CSARGRVSEQFF	TGCAGTGCTCGAGGGAGGGTGTCTGAGCAGTTCTTC
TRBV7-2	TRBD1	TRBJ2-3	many	CASSLRTGVSDTQYF	TGTGCCAGCAGCTTAAGGACAGGGGTTTCAGATACGCAGTATTTT
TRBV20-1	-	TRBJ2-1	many	CSARVLGYNEQFF	TGCAGTGCGAGAGTCCTAGGTTACAATGAGCAGTTCTTC
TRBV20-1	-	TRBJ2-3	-	CSARVRYTDTQYF	TGCAGTGCTAGAGTCAGATACACAGATACGCAGTATTTT
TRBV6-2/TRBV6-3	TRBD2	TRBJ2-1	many	CASSRWQTSGRENEQFF	TGTGCCAGCAGCCGATGGCAGACTAGCGGGAGGGAAAATGAGCAGTTCTTC
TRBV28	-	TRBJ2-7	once	CASRASGTGTYEQYF	TGTGCCAGCAGGGCCAGCGGGACAGGAACCTACGAGCAGTACTTC
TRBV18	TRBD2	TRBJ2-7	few	CASSPNLVAGAYEQYF	TGTGCCAGCTCACCAAATCTCGTAGCGGGGGCCTACGAGCAGTACTTC
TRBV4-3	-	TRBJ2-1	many	CASSQGGALHEQFF	TGCGCCAGCAGCCAAGGAGGCGCCCTCCATGAGCAGTTCTTC
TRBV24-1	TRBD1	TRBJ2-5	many	CATSDGGQYRETQYF	TGTGCCACCAGTGATGGGGGACAGTACCGGGAGACCCAGTACTTC
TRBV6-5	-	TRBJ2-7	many	CASRPYTGHFPYEQYF	TGTGCCAGCAGGCCTTATACAGGACACTTCCCCTACGAGCAGTACTTC
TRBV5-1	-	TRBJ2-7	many	CASSSGLLRTATYEQYF	TGCGCCAGCAGCTCTGGCCTACTTAGGACGGCGACCTACGAGCAGTACTTC
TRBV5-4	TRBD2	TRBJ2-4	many	CASSREGFAKNIQYF	TGTGCCAGCAGCCGGGAGGGGTTTGCCAAAAACATTCAGTACTTC
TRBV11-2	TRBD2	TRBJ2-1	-	CASSPSLLAVGNEQFF	TGTGCCAGCAGCCCCAGTCTACTAGCGGTGGGGAATGAGCAGTTCTTC
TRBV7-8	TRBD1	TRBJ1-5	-	CASSGQRQGKKQPQHF	TGTGCCAGCAGCGGCCAAAGACAGGGGAAAAAACAGCCCCAGCATTTT
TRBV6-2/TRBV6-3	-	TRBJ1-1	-	CASSSEPGRPEAFF	TGTGCCAGCAGTTCCGAACCGGGACGGCCTGAAGCTTTCTTT
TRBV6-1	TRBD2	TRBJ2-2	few	CASRGGRRAGELFF	TGTGCCAGCAGGGGCGGGAGAAGGGCCGGGGAGCTGTTTTTT
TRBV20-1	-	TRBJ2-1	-	CSARPETSSSYNEQFF	TGCAGTGCTAGACCAGAGACTTCGAGCTCCTACAATGAGCAGTTCTTC
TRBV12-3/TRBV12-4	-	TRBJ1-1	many	CASSPTLIKPTEAFF	TGTGCCAGCAGCCCGACCTTAATCAAGCCTACTGAAGCTTTCTTT
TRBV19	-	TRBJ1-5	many	CASIKRGWMATRNQPQHF	TGTGCCAGTATTAAACGGGGCTGGATGGCCACGCGCAATCAGCCCCAGCATTTT
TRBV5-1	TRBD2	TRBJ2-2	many	CASSSWTSGSTGELFF	TGCGCCAGCAGCTCCTGGACTAGCGGGAGCACCGGGGAGCTGTTTTTT
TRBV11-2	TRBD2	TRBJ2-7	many	CASSLRGAHFSGSFYEQYF	TGTGCCAGCAGCTTAAGGGGGGCACATTTTAGCGGGAGTTTCTACGAGCAGTACTTC
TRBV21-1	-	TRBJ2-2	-	CASSSLEQGELFF	TGTGCCAGCAGCTCCCTGGAACAAGGGGAGCTGTTTTTT
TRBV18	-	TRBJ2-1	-	CASSPMWGEQFF	TGTGCCAGCTCACCCATGTGGGGTGAGCAGTTCTTC
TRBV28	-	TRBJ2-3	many	CASSLVPDSTDTQYF	TGTGCCAGCAGTTTAGTCCCGGATAGCACAGATACGCAGTATTTT
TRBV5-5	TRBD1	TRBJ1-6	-	CASSLAEGAVYSPLHF	TGTGCCAGCAGCTTGGCCGAGGGGGCAGTGTATTCACCCCTCCACTTT
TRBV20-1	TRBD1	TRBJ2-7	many	CSAYSFGTVGSYEQYF	TGCAGTGCCTATTCCTTCGGGACAGTGGGTTCCTACGAGCAGTACTTC
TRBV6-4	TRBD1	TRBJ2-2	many	CASSGQGDTGELFF	TGTGCCAGCAGTGGACAGGGGGACACCGGGGAGCTGTTTTTT
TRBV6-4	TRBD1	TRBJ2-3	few	CASSDEDRGSTDTQYF	TGTGCCAGCAGTGACGAGGACAGGGGGAGCACAGATACGCAGTATTTT
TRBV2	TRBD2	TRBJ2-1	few	CASSRTGGANEQFF	TGTGCCAGCAGTAGAACGGGAGGGGCGAATGAGCAGTTCTTC
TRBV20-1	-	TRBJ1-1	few	CSARDLEKGTEAFF	TGCAGTGCTAGAGATCTGGAGAAGGGGACTGAAGCTTTCTTT
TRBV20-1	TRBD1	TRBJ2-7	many	CSAPDRAHEQYF	TGCAGTGCCCCCGACAGGGCCCACGAGCAGTACTTC
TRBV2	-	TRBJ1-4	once	CASRAGTQEKLFF	TGTGCCAGCAGAGCCGGGACACAGGAAAAACTGTTTTTT
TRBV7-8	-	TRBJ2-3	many	CASSPHLDPTQYF	TGTGCCAGCAGCCCCCACTTGGACCCTACGCAGTATTTT
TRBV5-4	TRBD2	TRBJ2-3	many	CASRPGTSGRRTDTQYF	TGTGCCAGCCGACCCGGGACTAGCGGGAGACGAACAGATACGCAGTATTTT
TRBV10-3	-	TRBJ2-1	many	CAISPALRDEQFF	TGTGCCATCAGCCCTGCCCTTAGGGATGAGCAGTTCTTC
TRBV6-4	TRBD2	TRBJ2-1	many	CASSDSSGSYNEQFF	TGTGCCAGCAGTGACTCTAGCGGGTCCTACAATGAGCAGTTCTTC
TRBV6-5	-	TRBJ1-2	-	CASSYSDINSYTF	TGTGCCAGCAGTTACAGTGATATCAATAGCTACACCTTC
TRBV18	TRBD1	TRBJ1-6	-	CASSPGTGAAGVSPLHF	TGTGCCAGCTCACCAGGGACAGGGGCCGCGGGGGTCTCACCCCTCCACTTT
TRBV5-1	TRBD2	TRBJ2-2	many	CASSLTSGNTGELFF	TGCGCCAGCAGCTTGACTAGCGGGAACACCGGGGAGCTGTTTTTT
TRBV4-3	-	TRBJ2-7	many	CASSPWAGQSYEQYF	TGCGCCAGCAGCCCCTGGGCGGGACAAAGCTACGAGCAGTACTTC
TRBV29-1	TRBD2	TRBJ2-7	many	CSVDIGLAGSYEQYF	TGCAGCGTTGATATAGGACTAGCGGGATCCTACGAGCAGTACTTC
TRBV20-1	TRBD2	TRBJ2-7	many	CSARDPASGFLSTYEQYF	TGCAGTGCTAGAGATCCAGCTAGCGGGTTCCTCTCTACCTACGAGCAGTACTTC
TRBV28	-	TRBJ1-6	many	CASRGPYNSPLHF	TGTGCCAGCAGGGGACCCTATAATTCACCCCTCCACTTT